This T cell receptor (beta chain) was captured in a study of identical twins. Broader study findings: Where beta out-of-frame sequences were concerned, excess twin sharing was weaker. Out-of-frame alpha sequences common to twins exhibited a surplus of low generation probability. Modelling approaches yielded underestimates of out-of-frame TCR alpha sharing between monozygotic twins.

It was template switching that added a universal primer site, and there were unique molecular identifiers on the cDNA. TCRdb redid the calling of the 5' RACE reads with MiXCR, one entry per CDR3 protein. The table includes 450,000 or so distinct CDR3 sequences, 14% detected once. About this clonotype: What it binds is unknown.

The V gene's germline CDR1 is SGHRS and CDR2 YFSETQ. V lost 0 bases, J lost 6 bases, and 12 bases lay in between. The CDR3 sequence is 15 residues long. The same data also contributed to another study, on yellow fever vaccine responses in identical twins.

The origin of this receptor is a woman aged 18-30 years in good health. V usage is TRBV5-1 and J usage is TRBJ2-2; tentatively, D is TRBD1 (6 bases). Source material: CD4+ T cells sorted from blood. The CDR3 region is CASSLDTGYAGELFF. CDR3 bases: TGCGCCAGCAGCTTGGATACAGGGTACGCCGGGGAGCTGTTTTTT.